This passage covers 28 T cell receptor beta chains from one sample sequenced in a study of spatial heterogeneity in lung cancer. TCRdb fed the 5' RACE reads into MiXCR, producing one record per CDR3 protein. The sample holds 20,000 to 30,000 distinct CDR3 sequences, 10% to 15% seen once. Time point described: sample taken at primary tumor resection. The input material, whole RNA from tumor, nontumor lung or frozen PBMC, was sequenced unsorted. This specimen was PBMCs, taken at surgery. These receptors were collected from a female donor with early-stage non-small cell lung cancer.

In this sample, this clonotype turned up many times. The chain is built from TRBV18 and TRBJ2-2; D may be TRBD1 (5 bases). V lost 5 bases and J lost 0, with 10 bases in between. The CDR3 covers 15 residues. The germline CDR1 and CDR2 sequences are KGHSH and LQKENI. The CDR3 sequence: CASSFDSTNTGELFF. Here the CDR3 DNA reads TGTGCCAGCTCATTCGACAGCACGAACACCGGGGAGCTGTTTTTT.

This clonotype occurred many times. This chain connects TRBV25-1 to TRBJ1-1; the D is unclear. Germline V gene lookup returns CDR1 MGHDK and CDR2 SYGVNS. This CDR3 is built from 12 residues. V was cut by 3 bases and J by 8 bases, with 10 bases left in between. CDR3 DNA sequence: TGTGCCAGCAGTGACCTTATGCTCGAAGCTTTCTTT. Translation: CASSDLMLEAFF. Drawing the rest from reference TRBV25-1 and TRBJ1-1, the complete variable domain is EADIYQTPRYLVIGTGKKITLECSQTMGHDKMYWYQQDPGMELHLIHYSYGVNSTEKGDLSSESTVSRIRTEHFPLTLESARPSHTSQYLCASSDLMLEAFFGQGTRLTVV.

At least ten counts were recorded for this clonotype. This chain uses TRBV7-9 with TRBJ1-2; perhaps TRBD1 as D (6 bases). There are 14 residues in the CDR3. Germline assignment: CDR1 SEHNR and CDR2 FQNEAQ (reference sequence). V lost 5 bases to trimming and J lost 8 bases, with 18 bases between them. DNA for the CDR3: TGTGCCAGCAGCACACAGGGTACCTTCCGCGGCTACACCTTC. Protein sequence: CASSTQGTFRGYTF.

This clonotype occurred many times. The chain combines TRBV6-2 or TRBV6-3 with TRBJ2-3; D may be TRBD1 or TRBD2 (5 bases each). CDR1 and CDR2 from the germline V gene are MNHEY and SVGEGT. Trimming removed 5 bases from V and 3 bases from J, with 18 bases in between. This CDR3 is 16 amino acids long. The CDR3 DNA follows: TGTGCCAGCAGTCTGGGGACCCCATGGGTTACAGATACGCAGTATTTT. Protein: CASSLGTPWVTDTQYF.

This clonotype was seen just once. The rearrangement uses TRBV9 and TRBJ2-3; D remains ambiguous. This CDR3 region has 12 residues. With 3 bases removed from V and 3 bases from J, the gap between germline ends came to 5 bases. The germline CDR1 and CDR2 sequences are SGDLS and YYNGEE. The CDR3, as DNA: TGTGCCAGCAGCGGTGAGACAGATACGCAGTATTTT. Translated: CASSGETDTQYF.

This clonotype was counted at least ten times. The junction does not match germline at one end; this may be a read error. This chain links TRBV7-2 with TRBJ2-2, with D possibly being TRBD2 (5 bases). The V gene's germline CDR1 is SGHTA and CDR2 FQGNSA. This CDR3 comprises 12 residues. CDR3 amino acids: CASSLYTGEPFF. CDR3 nucleotide sequence: TGTGCCAGCAGCTTGTACACCGGGGAGCCGTTTTTT. The full variable domain, in which reference TRBV7-2 and TRBJ2-2 provide the parts outside the CDR3, is GAGVSQSPSNKVTEKGKDVELRCDPISGHTALYWYRQSLGQGLEFLIYFQGNSAPDKSGLPSDRFSAERTGGSVSTLTIQRTQQEDSAVYLCASSLYTGEPFFGEGSRLTVL.

V usage is TRBV7-9 and J usage is TRBJ1-2; D is possibly TRBD1 (5 bases). The length of the CDR3 is 15 residues. Trimming took 0 bases from V and 5 from J, leaving 13 bases between them. Germline CDR1 is SEHNR and CDR2 is FQNEAQ (reference sequence). The CDR3 region is CASSLASGVEYGYTF. CDR3 sequence (DNA): TGTGCCAGCAGCTTAGCGTCGGGGGTTGAATATGGCTACACCTTC.

This clonotype was observed many times. This sequence joins TRBV18 and TRBJ2-1, with D perhaps TRBD2 (5 bases). Per germline, CDR1 KGHSH and CDR2 LQKENI. V lost 0 bases and J 8 bases, leaving 8 bases between the germline ends. The CDR3 is 13 amino acids. The CDR3 region has the DNA TGTGCCAGCTCACCACCTTCCGGGGATGAGCAGTTCTTC. It is translated as CASSPPSGDEQFF.

This clonotype was counted at least ten times. The chain uses TRBV12-3 or TRBV12-4 and TRBJ2-3, with TRBD2 matching 11 bases. The CDR3 is 14 amino acids. The trim removed 4 bases at V and 7 bases at J, leaving 4 bases unmatched. The CDR3 spells CASSSTSGVNTQYF. CDR3 DNA sequence: TGTGCCAGCAGTTCGACTAGCGGGGTAAATACGCAGTATTTT.

In its sample, this clonotype was seen many times. V usage is TRBV6-2 or TRBV6-3 and J usage is TRBJ2-5; D gene unclear. Trimming shortened V by 4 bases and J by 2 bases, and 8 bases separated the two germline ends. Germline V gene sequence: CDR1 MNHEY, CDR2 SVGEGT. CDR3 size: 13 residues. CDR3 sequence (DNA): TGTGCCAGCAGTTGGACGGAACAAGAGACCCAGTACTTC. Its translation is CASSWTEQETQYF.

This clonotype was detected ten times or more. The chain is built from TRBV20-1 and TRBJ1-3; D possibly corresponds to TRBD1 (5 bases). Germline V CDR1 and CDR2: DFQATT, SNEGSKA (reference sequence). CDR3 length: 13 amino acids. V lost 2 bases and J lost 7, with 12 bases in between. CDR3 loop: CSARLSGTNTIYF. DNA of the CDR3: TGCAGTGCTAGATTGAGTGGGACGAACACCATATATTTT.

This sequence joins TRBV7-2 and TRBJ2-1, with 11 bases identical to TRBD2. This CDR3 is built from 16 residues. CDR1 SGHTA and CDR2 FQGNSA come from the germline V gene. Trimming cost V 1 base and J 6 bases; bases outside gene matches: 5. CDR3 DNA sequence: TGTGCCAGCAGCTTAGAGCTAGCGGGAGGCGGCAATGAGCAGTTCTTC. It encodes CASSLELAGGGNEQFF. Looking up the rest from reference TRBV7-2 and TRBJ2-1 gives the full variable domain: GAGVSQSPSNKVTEKGKDVELRCDPISGHTALYWYRQSLGQGLEFLIYFQGNSAPDKSGLPSDRFSAERTGGSVSTLTIQRTQQEDSAVYLCASSLELAGGGNEQFFGPGTRLTVL.

The chain is built from TRBV6-2 or TRBV6-3 and TRBJ2-7, with a tentative D call TRBD1 (5 bases). Germline V gene data show CDR1 as MNHEY and CDR2 as SVGEGT. CDR3 length: 14 residues. Trimming cost V 6 bases and J 3 bases, with 15 bases left between them. CDR3 DNA: TGTGCCAGCAGAAAAGACAGTAGGGGCTACGAGCAGTACGTC. This sequence encodes CASRKDSRGYEQYV.

This clonotype came up many times. This chain links TRBV2 with TRBJ1-2, with a weak D call TRBD1 (6 bases). Germline V gives CDR1 SNHLY, CDR2 FYNNEI. The CDR3 has 12 amino acids. V gave up 9 bases and J gave up 1 base, with 9 bases separating them. CDR3 nucleotide sequence: TGTGCCAGTTACAGGGTTAACTATGGCTACACCTTC. This gives the protein CASYRVNYGYTF.

This clonotype turned up a few times. This chain uses TRBV28 with TRBJ1-2, with TRBD1 matching 8 bases. The J segment lost 4 bases and the V segment lost 5 bases, leaving 6 bases of the junction unmatched. From germline, CDR1 is MDHEN and CDR2 SYDVKM. This CDR3 spans 14 amino acids. The CDR3 region has the DNA TGTGCCAGCAGTCCTACAGGGGGGGTCTATGGCTACACCTTC. The encoded protein is CASSPTGGVYGYTF.

This clonotype was recorded many times. The chain joins TRBV4-1 to TRBJ2-3; D is possibly TRBD1 or TRBD2 (7 bases each). The CDR3 length is 17 residues. The germline V gene has CDR1 MGHRA and CDR2 YSYEKL. The V end lost 2 bases, the J end lost 6 bases, and 21 bases lay between the germline ends. The chain's CDR3 is CASSQKGAASGWDTQYF. The CDR3 region has the DNA TGCGCCAGCAGCCAAAAGGGGGCGGCTAGCGGATGGGATACGCAGTATTTT.

This clonotype was observed a few times. The genes are TRBV10-3 and TRBJ2-2, with a possible D match to TRBD2 (7 bases). V lost 6 bases, J lost 4 bases, and 18 bases lay in between. Germline loops: CDR1 ENHRY, CDR2 SYGVKD. The CDR3 has 16 amino acids. DNA of the CDR3: TGTGCCATCAGAGTGATTCGGGGGGCGACCACCGGGGAGCTGTTTTTT. This gives the protein CAIRVIRGATTGELFF.

This chain joins TRBV30 and TRBJ2-5; 9 bases agree with TRBD2. The CDR3 is 14 residues long. V gave up 2 bases and J gave up 7 bases; unmatched junction bases: 8. Germline-derived CDR1 and CDR2 are GTSNPN and SVGIG (reference sequence). The chain's CDR3 is CAWSTLAGVGTQYF. CDR3 in DNA: TGTGCCTGGAGTACCTTAGCGGGAGTGGGGACCCAGTACTTC.

This clonotype occurred a few times. This chain uses TRBV21-1 with TRBJ2-7; the DNA was not used to check the table's D call, TRBD2. TRBV21-1 counts as a pseudogene. The length of the CDR3 is 16 residues. Here the CDR3 reads CASSKEPVPKLYEQYV. The CDR3, as DNA: TGTGCCAGCAGCAAAGAGCCAGTCCCAAAACTCTACGAGCAGTACGTC.

Many counts were recorded for this clonotype. The V gene is TRBV6-6, the J gene TRBJ2-7, with TRBD2 identical over 7 bases. This CDR3 spans 12 amino acids. Losses at the gene ends were 8 bases for V and 2 bases for J; bases not matched to a gene: 3. The germline V gene has CDR1 MNHNY and CDR2 SVGAGI (reference sequence). DNA of the CDR3: TGTGCCAGCGCAGCGGGGCCCTACGAGCAGTACTTC. Translated: CASAAGPYEQYF.

This clonotype was picked up many times. The chain joins TRBV11-2 to TRBJ2-7; D call uncertain. V gave up 1 base and J gave up 0 bases, with 10 bases separating them. Germline-derived CDR1 and CDR2 are SGHAT and FQNNGV. There are 15 residues in the CDR3. The CDR3: CASSLAGGTSYEQYF. CDR3 coding DNA: TGTGCCAGCAGCTTAGCCGGTGGCACCTCCTACGAGCAGTACTTC. Looking up the rest from reference TRBV11-2 and TRBJ2-7 gives the full variable domain: EAGVAQSPRYKIIEKRQSVAFWCNPISGHATLYWYQQILGQGPKLLIQFQNNGVVDDSQLPKDRFSAERLKGVDSTLKIQPAKLEDSAVYLCASSLAGGTSYEQYFGPGTRLTVT.

This clonotype was detected ten times or more. This chain uses TRBV12-5 with TRBJ2-3, with 9 bases that match TRBD2. The CDR3 is made up of 15 amino acids. After removal of 5 bases from V and 0 bases from J, the junction contained 3 bases not matched to a gene. CDR1 LGHNT and CDR2 FRNRAP come from the germline V gene. This chain's CDR3 is CASGPSGRSTDTQYF. As DNA, the CDR3 is TGTGCTAGTGGTCCGAGCGGGAGGAGCACAGATACGCAGTATTTT.

Ten or more counts support this clonotype. This chain joins TRBV12-3 or TRBV12-4 and TRBJ1-4; D uncertain. V lost 8 bases and J 3 bases, leaving 10 bases between the germline ends. This CDR3 has 13 amino acids. As DNA, the CDR3 is TGTGCCAGCTCCGGGTCGGCTAATGAAAAACTGTTTTTT. Amino acids: CASSGSANEKLFF.

This clonotype has a count of ten or more. This chain connects TRBV27 to TRBJ2-3; no reliable D call. CDR3 size: 13 residues. Germline V lookup: CDR1 MNHEY, CDR2 SMNVEV (reference sequence). V dropped 2 bases and J dropped 4 bases, with 7 bases sitting between them. DNA for the CDR3: TGTGCCAGCAGTTTAGTAGGTTCAGATACGCAGTATTTT. Residues: CASSLVGSDTQYF.

This clonotype was recorded at least ten times. CDR3: CASIELGGYGYTF. The CDR3 DNA sequence: TGTGCCAGCATCGAATTGGGGGGCTATGGCTACACCTTC. The chain carries TRBV12-3 or TRBV12-4 and TRBJ1-2; the D gene is possibly TRBD1 (5 bases). Trimming cost V 7 bases and J 4 bases, with 13 bases left between them. This CDR3 is 13 amino acids long.

The sample holds a few counts of this clonotype. The chain employs TRBV11-1 and TRBJ2-7, with D possibly TRBD1 on 6 matching bases. The germline V and J ends were trimmed by 7 bases and 3 bases, with 13 bases remaining between them. Germline CDR1 is SGHAT and CDR2 is FQDESV (reference sequence). CDR3 length: 13 residues. CDR3 nucleotide sequence: TGTGCCAGCATAAGGGGGAACTACTACGAGCAGTACGTC. It encodes CASIRGNYYEQYV.

The sample holds many counts of this clonotype. The chain joins TRBV4-1 to TRBJ2-1; TRBD2 agrees at 12 bases. The V and J ends lost 0 bases and 9 bases, in that order; junction bases with no gene match: 3. The CDR3 is made up of 15 amino acids. From germline, CDR1 is MGHRA and CDR2 YSYEKL. The CDR3 here is CASSQERLAGVEQFF. The CDR3 DNA reads as TGCGCCAGCAGCCAAGAAAGACTAGCGGGAGTTGAGCAGTTCTTC.

The table lists this clonotype with many counts. The V and J genes are TRBV7-3 and TRBJ2-1, with a weak D call TRBD2 (7 bases). Germline CDR1 reads SGHTA; CDR2 reads FQGTGA. With 5 bases removed from V and 3 bases from J, the gap between germline ends came to 17 bases. The CDR3 covers 16 residues. The chain's CDR3 is CASSPLGGGNYNEQFF. The CDR3, as DNA: TGTGCCAGCAGCCCCCTTGGGGGGGGCAACTACAATGAGCAGTTCTTC.